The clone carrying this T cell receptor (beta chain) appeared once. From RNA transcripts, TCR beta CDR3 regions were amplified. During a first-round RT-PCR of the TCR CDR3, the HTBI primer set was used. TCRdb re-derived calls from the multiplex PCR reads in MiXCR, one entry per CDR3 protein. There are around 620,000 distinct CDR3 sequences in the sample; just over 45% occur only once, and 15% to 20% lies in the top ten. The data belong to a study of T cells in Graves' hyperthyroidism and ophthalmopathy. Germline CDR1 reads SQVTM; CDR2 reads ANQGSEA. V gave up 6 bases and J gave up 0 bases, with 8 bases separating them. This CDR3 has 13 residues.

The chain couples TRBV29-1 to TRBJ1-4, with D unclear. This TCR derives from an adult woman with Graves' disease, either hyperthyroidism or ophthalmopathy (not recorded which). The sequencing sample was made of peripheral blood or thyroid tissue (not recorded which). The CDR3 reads CSVDSPTNEKLFF. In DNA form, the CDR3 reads TGCAGCGTAGATTCCCCAACTAATGAAAAACTGTTTTTT.